The sequence of this T cell receptor beta chain was determined in a study of OX40 agonist ivuxolimab in advanced cancers. It was autoimmune disease history or systemic immunosuppression that excluded patients. The protocol was immunoSEQ multiplex PCR, while the TCRdb copy is restricted to in-frame clones and leaves out a portion. The data contain about 98,000 clones, approximately 90% of them singletons. The CDR3 is 15 residues long. Per the germline V gene, CDR1 is SEHNR and CDR2 is FQNEAQ (reference sequence). V lost 4 bases and J lost 3, with 12 bases in between. The sequence was obtained from an adult with an advanced solid tumor such as melanoma, head and neck, liver or kidney cancer. This chain joins TRBV7-9 and TRBJ1-4, with a possible D match to TRBD1 (5 bases). Sequenced material: CD4+ or CD8+ T cells sorted from blood, taken in a trial of the OX40 agonist ivuxolimab. The CDR3: CASSWWGEANEKLFF. In DNA form, the CDR3 reads TGTGCCAGCAGCTGGTGGGGGGAGGCTAATGAAAAACTGTTTTTT.